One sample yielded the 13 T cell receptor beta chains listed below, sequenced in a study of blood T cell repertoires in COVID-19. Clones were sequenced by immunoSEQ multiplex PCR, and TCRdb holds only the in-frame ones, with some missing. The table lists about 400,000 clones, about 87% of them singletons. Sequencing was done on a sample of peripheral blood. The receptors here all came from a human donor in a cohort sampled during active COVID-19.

CDR3 protein: CASSQIRGWDGYTF. CDR3 bases: TGTGCCAGCAGCCAAATCAGGGGCTGGGATGGCTACACCTTC. The J gene is TRBJ1-2, the V gene TRBV3-1 (or the pseudogene TRBV3-2), with D tentatively TRBD1 (6 bases). The CDR3 covers 14 residues. CDR1 is LGHDT and CDR2 is YNNKEL in the germline V gene (reference sequence). The V and J ends lost 2 bases and 6 bases respectively, with 13 bases between them.

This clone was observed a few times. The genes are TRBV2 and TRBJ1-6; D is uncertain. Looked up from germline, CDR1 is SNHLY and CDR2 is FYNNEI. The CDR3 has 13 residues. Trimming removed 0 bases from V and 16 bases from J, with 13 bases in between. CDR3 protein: CASSEANAGWLHF. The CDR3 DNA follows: TGTGCCAGCAGTGAAGCTAACGCGGGTTGGCTCCACTTT.

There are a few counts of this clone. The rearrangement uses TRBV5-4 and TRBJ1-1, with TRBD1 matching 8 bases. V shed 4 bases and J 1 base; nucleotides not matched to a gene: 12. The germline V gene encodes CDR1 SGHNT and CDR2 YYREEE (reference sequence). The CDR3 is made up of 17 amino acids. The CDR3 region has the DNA TGTGCCAGCAGCGAGGGTCAGGGGGCTTCAACGAACACTGAAGCTTTCTTT. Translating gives CASSEGQGASTNTEAFF. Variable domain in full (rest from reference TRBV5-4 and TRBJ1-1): ETGVTQSPTHLIKTRGQQVTLRCSSQSGHNTVSWYQQALGQGPQFIFQYYREEENGRGNFPPRFSGLQFPNYSSELNVNALELDDSALYLCASSEGQGASTNTEAFFGQGTRLTVV.

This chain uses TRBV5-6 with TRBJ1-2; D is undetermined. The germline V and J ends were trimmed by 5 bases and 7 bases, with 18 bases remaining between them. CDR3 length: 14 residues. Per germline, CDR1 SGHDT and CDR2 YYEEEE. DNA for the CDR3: TGTGCCAGCAGGTACGTCGAGGAAACTGGTGGCTACACCTTC. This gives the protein CASRYVEETGGYTF.

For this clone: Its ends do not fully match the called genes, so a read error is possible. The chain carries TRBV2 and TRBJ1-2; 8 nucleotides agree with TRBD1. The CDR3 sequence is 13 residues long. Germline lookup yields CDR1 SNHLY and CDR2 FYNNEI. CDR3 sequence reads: CASSERRTGFYSF. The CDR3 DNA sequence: TGTGCCAGCAGTGAAAGGAGGACAGGGTTTTACTCCTTC.

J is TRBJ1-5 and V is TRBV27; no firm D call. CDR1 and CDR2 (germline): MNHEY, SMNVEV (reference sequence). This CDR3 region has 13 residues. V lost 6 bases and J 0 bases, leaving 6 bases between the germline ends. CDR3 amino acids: CASSPNSNQPQHF. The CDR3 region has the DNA TGTGCCAGCAGCCCCAATAGCAATCAGCCCCAGCATTTT.

CDR3 loop: CASFYGNTIYF. The CDR3 region has the DNA TGTGCCAGCTTTTATGGAAACACCATATATTTT. The chain joins TRBV27 to TRBJ1-3; no firm D call. V shed 8 bases and J shed 3 bases, with 5 bases lying between them. The CDR3 sequence is 11 residues long. The germline gives CDR1 MNHEY, CDR2 SMNVEV (reference sequence).

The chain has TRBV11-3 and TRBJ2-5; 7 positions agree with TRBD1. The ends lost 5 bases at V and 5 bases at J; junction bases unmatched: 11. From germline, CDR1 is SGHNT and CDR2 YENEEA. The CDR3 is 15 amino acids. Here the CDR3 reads CASSARTGSWETQYF. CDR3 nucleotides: TGTGCCAGCAGCGCCCGGACAGGTTCATGGGAGACCCAGTACTTC.

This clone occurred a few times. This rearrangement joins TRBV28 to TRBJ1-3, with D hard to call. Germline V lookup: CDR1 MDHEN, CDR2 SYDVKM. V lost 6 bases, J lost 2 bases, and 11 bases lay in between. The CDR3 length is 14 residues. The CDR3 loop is CASSSERAGNTIYF. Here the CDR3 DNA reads TGTGCCAGCAGCTCCGAACGGGCTGGAAACACCATATATTTT. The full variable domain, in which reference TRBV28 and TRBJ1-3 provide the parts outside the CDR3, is DVKVTQSSRYLVKRTGEKVFLECVQDMDHENMFWYRQDPGLGLRLIYFSYDVKMKEKGDIPEGYSVSREKKERFSLILESASTNQTSMYLCASSSERAGNTIYFGEGSWLTVV.

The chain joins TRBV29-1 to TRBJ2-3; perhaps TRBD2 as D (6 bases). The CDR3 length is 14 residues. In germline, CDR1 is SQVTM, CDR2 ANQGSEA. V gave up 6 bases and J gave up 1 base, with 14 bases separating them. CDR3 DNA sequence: TGCAGCGTCCCCGGGACGGGGGGCACAGATACGCAGTATTTT. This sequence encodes CSVPGTGGTDTQYF.

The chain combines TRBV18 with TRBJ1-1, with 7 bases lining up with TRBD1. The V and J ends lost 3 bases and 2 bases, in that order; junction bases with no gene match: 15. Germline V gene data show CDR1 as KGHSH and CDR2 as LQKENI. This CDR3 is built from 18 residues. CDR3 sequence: CASSPIRDRPPVNTEAFF. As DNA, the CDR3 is TGTGCCAGCTCACCTATTCGGGACAGACCTCCTGTAAACACTGAAGCTTTCTTT.

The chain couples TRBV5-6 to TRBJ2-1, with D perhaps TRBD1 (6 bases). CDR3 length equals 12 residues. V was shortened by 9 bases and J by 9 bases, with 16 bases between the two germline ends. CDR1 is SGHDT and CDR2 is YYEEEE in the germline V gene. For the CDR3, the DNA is TGTGCCACCACACAGGGCGTAGGTGAGCAGTTCTTC. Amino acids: CATTQGVGEQFF. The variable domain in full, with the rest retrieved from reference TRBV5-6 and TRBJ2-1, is DAGVTQSPTHLIKTRGQQVTLRCSPKSGHDTVSWYQQALGQGPQFIFQYYEEEERQRGNFPDRFSGHQFPNYSSELNVNALLLGDSALYLCATTQGVGEQFFGPGTRLTVL.

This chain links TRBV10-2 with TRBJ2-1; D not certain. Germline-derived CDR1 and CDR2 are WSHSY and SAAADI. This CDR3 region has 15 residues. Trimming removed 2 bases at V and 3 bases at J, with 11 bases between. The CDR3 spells CASSEPVGGYNEQFF. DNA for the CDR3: TGCGCCAGCAGTGAGCCAGTCGGCGGCTACAATGAGCAGTTCTTC.